This record concerns one T cell receptor beta chain sequence. Antigen: not known. The source of the sample is a study of Graves' ophthalmopathy and Graves' hyperthyroidism. Pregnancy or lactation, uncontrolled infections and other autoimmune diseases were grounds for excluding patients. A diagnosis was made from clinical symptoms together with serum thyroxine, TRAb, thyroid ultrasound and orbital computed tomography. Amplifying from RNA transcripts, the study obtained TCR beta CDR3 regions. Investigators did first-round RT-PCR with HTBI primers, then second-round multiplex PCR. TCRdb itself ran the multiplex PCR reads through MiXCR, one entry per CDR3 protein. The sample holds roughly 160,000 distinct CDR3 sequences, approximately 40% seen once. CDR3 size: 13 residues. Per the germline V gene, CDR1 is WNHNN and CDR2 is SYGVQD (reference sequence). V lost 0 bases and J 6 bases, leaving 8 bases between the germline ends.

Findings of the study overall: A model built from 13 signatures distinguished ophthalmopathy from stable hyperthyroidism with 87.88% sensitivity and around 78% specificity.

Sequenced input: peripheral blood. This sequence originates from a man aged 25 to 45 with Graves' ophthalmopathy. V and J are TRBV10-1 and TRBJ1-1; tentatively, D is TRBD1 (6 bases). CDR3 nucleotide sequence: TGCGCCAGCAGTGAGTCGGGGGCTTCTGAAGCTTTCTTT. It is translated as CASSESGASEAFF.